This T cell receptor beta chain was identified in a study of CD4 T cells in relation to SARS-CoV-2 and coronaviruses. Findings and limits, study-wide: Culture-expanded clones reflect memory recall rather than primary priming during culture. Around 60% of donors had memory CD4+ clonotypes crossrecognizing SARS-CoV-2 and common cold coronavirus spike.

Uncultured naive and memory CD4+ T cells supplied DNA for deep TCR-beta sequencing. Profiling relied on immunoSEQ multiplex PCR, and the TCRdb table lists in-frame clones only, not all of them. Of 55,000 to 70,000 clones in the sample, approximately 93% are singletons; the top ten hold 0.2% to 0.25%. Germline values: CDR1 LGHDT, CDR2 YNNKEL (reference sequence). V lost 4 bases, J lost 1 base, and 3 bases stayed unmatched. This CDR3 contains 16 residues. CD4+ T cells from unexposed donors were obtained before the COVID-19 pandemic (2011-2018). Naive and memory CD4+ T cells came from enriched cryopreserved PBMCs. In the case of this clone: Antigen unknown.

This TCR was recovered from a human donor in good health. The sequencing input was naive CD4+ T cells from PBMCs. Subset reported: naive CD4+ T cells isolated by negative enrichment. The rearrangement links TRBV3-1 (or the pseudogene TRBV3-2) to TRBJ1-6; 8 bases are a match to TRBD1. This CDR3 is CASSPTGDSYNSPLHF. As DNA, the CDR3 is TGTGCCAGCAGCCCGACAGGGGATTCCTATAATTCACCCCTCCACTTT.